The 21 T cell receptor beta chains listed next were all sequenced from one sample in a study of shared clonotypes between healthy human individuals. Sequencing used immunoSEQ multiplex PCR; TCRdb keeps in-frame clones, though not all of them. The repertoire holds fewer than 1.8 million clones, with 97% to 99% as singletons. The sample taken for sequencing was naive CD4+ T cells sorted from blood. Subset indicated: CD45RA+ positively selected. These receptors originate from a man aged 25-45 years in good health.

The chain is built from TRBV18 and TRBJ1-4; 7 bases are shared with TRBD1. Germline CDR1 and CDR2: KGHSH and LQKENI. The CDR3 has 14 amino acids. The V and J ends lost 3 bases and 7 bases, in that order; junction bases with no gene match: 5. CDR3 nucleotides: TGTGCCAGCTCACCGACAGGGATCTTTGAAAAACTGTTTTTT. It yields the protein CASSPTGIFEKLFF.

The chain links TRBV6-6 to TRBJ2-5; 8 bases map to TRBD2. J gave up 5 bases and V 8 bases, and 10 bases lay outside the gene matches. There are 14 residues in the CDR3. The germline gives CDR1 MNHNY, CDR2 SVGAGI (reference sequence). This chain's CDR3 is CASRLSGGRETQYF. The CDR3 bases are TGTGCCAGCCGACTGAGCGGGGGACGCGAGACCCAGTACTTC.

The CDR3 DNA sequence: TGTGCCAGCAGCCAAGGGCACGGACAGCCGAACTCTGGGGCCAACGTCCTGACTTTC. This translates into CASSQGHGQPNSGANVLTF. V is TRBV14 and J is TRBJ2-6; possible D gene TRBD1, 6 bases. Germline values: CDR1 SGHDN, CDR2 FVKESK. The CDR3 is 19 amino acids. Trimming took 1 base from V and 0 from J, leaving 16 bases between them.

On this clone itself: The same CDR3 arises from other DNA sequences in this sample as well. The CDR3 protein is CASSLVAASGNTIYF. Here the CDR3 DNA reads TGCGCCAGCAGCTTGGTGGCAGCCTCTGGAAACACCATATATTTT. The rearrangement uses TRBV5-1 and TRBJ1-3; D gene ambiguous. This CDR3 spans 15 amino acids. Germline V CDR1 and CDR2: SGHRS, YFSETQ. V was shortened by 0 bases and J by 0 bases, with 7 bases between the two germline ends.

The CDR3 sequence: CASSYRGLAGDDTQYF. The CDR3 DNA follows: TGTGCCAGCAGTTACCGGGGACTAGCGGGAGATGATACGCAGTATTTT. The chain couples TRBV6-5 to TRBJ2-3; TRBD2 matches 14 bases. The CDR3 runs to 16 residues. With 2 bases clipped from V and 6 bases from J, the junction kept 4 bases outside the gene matches. Germline values: CDR1 MNHEY, CDR2 SVGAGI.

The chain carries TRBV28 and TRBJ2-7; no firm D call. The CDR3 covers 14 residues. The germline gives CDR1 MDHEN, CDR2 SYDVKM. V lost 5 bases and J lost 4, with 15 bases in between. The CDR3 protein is CASSTPSRPYEQYF. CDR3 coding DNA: TGTGCCAGCAGTACGCCCTCAAGACCTTACGAGCAGTACTTC. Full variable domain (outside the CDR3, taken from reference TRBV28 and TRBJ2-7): DVKVTQSSRYLVKRTGEKVFLECVQDMDHENMFWYRQDPGLGLRLIYFSYDVKMKEKGDIPEGYSVSREKKERFSLILESASTNQTSMYLCASSTPSRPYEQYFGPGTRLTVT.

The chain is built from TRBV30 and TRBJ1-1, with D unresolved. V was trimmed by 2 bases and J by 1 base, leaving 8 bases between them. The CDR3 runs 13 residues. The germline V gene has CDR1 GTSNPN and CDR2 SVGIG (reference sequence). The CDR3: CAWSKGANTEAFF. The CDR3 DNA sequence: TGTGCCTGGAGTAAAGGAGCGAACACTGAAGCTTTCTTT.

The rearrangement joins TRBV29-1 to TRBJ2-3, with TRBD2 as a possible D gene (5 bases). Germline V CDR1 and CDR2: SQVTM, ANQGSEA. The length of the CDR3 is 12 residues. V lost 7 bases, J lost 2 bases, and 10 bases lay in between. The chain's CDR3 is CSGGWATDTQYF. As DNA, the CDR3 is TGCAGCGGCGGGTGGGCCACAGATACGCAGTATTTT.

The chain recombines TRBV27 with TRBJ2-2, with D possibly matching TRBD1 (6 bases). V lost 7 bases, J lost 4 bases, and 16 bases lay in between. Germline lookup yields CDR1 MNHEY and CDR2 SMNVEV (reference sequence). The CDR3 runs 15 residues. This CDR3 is CASTQRTGFTGELFF. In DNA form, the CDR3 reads TGTGCCAGCACCCAACGCACAGGGTTCACCGGGGAGCTGTTTTTT.

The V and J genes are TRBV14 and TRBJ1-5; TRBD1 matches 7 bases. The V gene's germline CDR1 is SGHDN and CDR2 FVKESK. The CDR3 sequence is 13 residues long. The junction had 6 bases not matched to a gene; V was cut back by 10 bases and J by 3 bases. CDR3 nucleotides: TGTGCCAACTGGGACAGAATCAATCAGCCCCAGCATTTT. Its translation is CANWDRINQPQHF.

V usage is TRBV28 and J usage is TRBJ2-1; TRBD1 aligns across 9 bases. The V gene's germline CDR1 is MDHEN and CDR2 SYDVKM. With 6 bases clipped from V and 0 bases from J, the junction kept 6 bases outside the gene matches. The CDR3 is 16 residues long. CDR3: CASRMDRGGSYNEQFF. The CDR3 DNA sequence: TGTGCCAGCAGGATGGACAGGGGTGGCTCCTACAATGAGCAGTTCTTC.

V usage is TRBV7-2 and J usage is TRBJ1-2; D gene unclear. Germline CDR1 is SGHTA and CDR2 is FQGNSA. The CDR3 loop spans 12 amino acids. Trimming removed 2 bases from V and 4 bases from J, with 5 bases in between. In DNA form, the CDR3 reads TGTGCCAGCAGCTTAAACAGCTATGGCTACACCTTC. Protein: CASSLNSYGYTF.

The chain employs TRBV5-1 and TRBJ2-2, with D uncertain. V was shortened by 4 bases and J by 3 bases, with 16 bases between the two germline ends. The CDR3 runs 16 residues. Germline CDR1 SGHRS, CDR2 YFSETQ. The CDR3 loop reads CASSPRARQDTGELFF. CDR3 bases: TGCGCCAGCAGCCCACGGGCTCGCCAGGACACCGGGGAGCTGTTTTTT.

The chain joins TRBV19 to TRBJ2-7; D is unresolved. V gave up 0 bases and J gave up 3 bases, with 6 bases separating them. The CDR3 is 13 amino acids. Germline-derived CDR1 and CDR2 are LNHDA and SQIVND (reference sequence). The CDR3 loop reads CASSIEIGYEQYF. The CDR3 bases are TGTGCCAGTAGTATAGAAATAGGCTACGAGCAGTACTTC.

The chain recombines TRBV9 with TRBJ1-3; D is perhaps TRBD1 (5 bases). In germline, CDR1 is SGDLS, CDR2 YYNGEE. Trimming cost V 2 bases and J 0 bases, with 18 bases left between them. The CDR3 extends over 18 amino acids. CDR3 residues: CASSVGTRLGDSGNTIYF. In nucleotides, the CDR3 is TGTGCCAGCAGCGTTGGGACCCGGCTAGGGGACTCTGGAAACACCATATATTTT.

The CDR3 is CASRDRGPSTDTQYF. The DNA for the CDR3 is TGTGCCAGCAGAGACAGGGGCCCTAGCACAGATACGCAGTATTTT. V usage is TRBV2 and J usage is TRBJ2-3, with 8 bases matching TRBD1. V gave up 6 bases and J gave up 0 bases; unmatched junction bases: 5. CDR1 and CDR2 from the germline V gene are SNHLY and FYNNEI. CDR3 length: 15 amino acids.

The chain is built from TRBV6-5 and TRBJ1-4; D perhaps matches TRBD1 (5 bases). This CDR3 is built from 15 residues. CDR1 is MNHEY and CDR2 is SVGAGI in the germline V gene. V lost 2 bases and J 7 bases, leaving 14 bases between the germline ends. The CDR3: CASSYGGRIGEKLFF. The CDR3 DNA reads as TGTGCCAGCAGTTACGGGGGGAGGATCGGTGAAAAACTGTTTTTT.

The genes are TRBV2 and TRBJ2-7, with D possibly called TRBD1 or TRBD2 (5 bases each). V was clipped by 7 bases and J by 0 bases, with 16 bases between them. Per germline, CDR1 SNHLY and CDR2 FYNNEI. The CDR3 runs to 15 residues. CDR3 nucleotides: TGTGCCAGCAAAGGAAACCGGGACCACTCCTACGAGCAGTACTTC. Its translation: CASKGNRDHSYEQYF.

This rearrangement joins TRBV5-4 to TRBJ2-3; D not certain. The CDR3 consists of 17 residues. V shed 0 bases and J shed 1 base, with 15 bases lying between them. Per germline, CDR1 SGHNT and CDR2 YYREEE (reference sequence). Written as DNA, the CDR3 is TGTGCCAGCAGCTTGGACCCCGCTTCCCAAGGCACAGATACGCAGTATTTT. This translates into CASSLDPASQGTDTQYF.

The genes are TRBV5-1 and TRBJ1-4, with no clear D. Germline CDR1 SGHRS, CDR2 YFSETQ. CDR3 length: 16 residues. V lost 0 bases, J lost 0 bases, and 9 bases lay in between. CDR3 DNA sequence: TGCGCCAGCAGCTTGGGTCTGCAAGCAACTAATGAAAAACTGTTTTTT. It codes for CASSLGLQATNEKLFF.

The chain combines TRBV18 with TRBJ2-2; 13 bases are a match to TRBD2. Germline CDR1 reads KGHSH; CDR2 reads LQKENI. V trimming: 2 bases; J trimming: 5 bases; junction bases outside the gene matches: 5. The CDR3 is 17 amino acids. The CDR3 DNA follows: TGTGCCAGCTCACCAGGGACTAGCGGGATCGGGACCGGGGAGCTGTTTTTT. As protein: CASSPGTSGIGTGELFF.